The clone carrying this T cell receptor (beta chain) occurred once. What it binds is unknown. This sample stems from a study of shared clonotypes between healthy human individuals. Study outcomes and limitations: Naive subsets generally had larger estimated richness than memory subsets.

Each sorted subset replicate got 200 ng genomic DNA, tens of thousands of genomes. Sequenced by immunoSEQ multiplex PCR; TCRdb stores in-frame clones only, minus some. The sample comprises some 2 million clones, around 96% of which are singletons, and more than 0.95% rests with the top ten. V lost 1 base, J lost 3 bases, and 10 bases stayed unmatched. Germline V CDR1 and CDR2: SGHKS, YYEKEE (reference sequence). The CDR3 is made up of 18 amino acids. Naive CD8 cells lacked CD45RO, underwent positive selection for CCR7 and left out terminally differentiated effector memory CD45RA+ cells. J is TRBJ2-2 and V is TRBV5-5; 9 nucleotides align to TRBD2. The sample taken for sequencing was naive CD8+ T cells sorted from blood. The origin of this receptor is a man between 18 and 29 years old in good health. CDR3 DNA: TGTGCCAGCAGCTTGAGGCAGTCGGGGACTAGCTACACCGGGGAGCTGTTTTTT. Translating it yields CASSLRQSGTSYTGELFF.